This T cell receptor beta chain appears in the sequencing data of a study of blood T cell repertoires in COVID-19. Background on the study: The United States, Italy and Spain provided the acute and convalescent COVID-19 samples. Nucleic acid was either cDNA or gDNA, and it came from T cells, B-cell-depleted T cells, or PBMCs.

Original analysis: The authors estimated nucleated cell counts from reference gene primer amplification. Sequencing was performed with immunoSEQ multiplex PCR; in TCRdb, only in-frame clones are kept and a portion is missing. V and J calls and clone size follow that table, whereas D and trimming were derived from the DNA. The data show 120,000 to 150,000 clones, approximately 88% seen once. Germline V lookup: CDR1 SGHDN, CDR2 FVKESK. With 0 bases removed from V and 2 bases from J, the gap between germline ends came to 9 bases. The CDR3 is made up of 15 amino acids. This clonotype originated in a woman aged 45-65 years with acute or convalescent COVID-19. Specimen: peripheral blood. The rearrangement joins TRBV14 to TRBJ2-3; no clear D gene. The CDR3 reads CASSQEEQITDTQYF. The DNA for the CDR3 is TGTGCCAGCAGCCAAGAGGAACAGATCACAGATACGCAGTATTTT.